Shown below are 9 T cell receptor beta chains from a single sample sequenced in a study of blood T cell repertoires in COVID-19. Sequencing was performed with immunoSEQ multiplex PCR; in TCRdb, only in-frame clones are kept and a portion is missing. The data contain about 170,000 clones, approximately 82% of them seen just once; the ten biggest clones take up over 9.5%. The sample taken for sequencing was peripheral blood. The source is an elderly woman with active or convalescent COVID-19.

The rearrangement links TRBV7-9 to TRBJ2-5, with 8 bases identical to TRBD1. Germline V gene data show CDR1 as SEHNR and CDR2 as FQNEAQ (reference sequence). The CDR3 totals 15 residues. V lost 5 bases and J lost 4; bases outside the gene matches: 9. This CDR3 reads CASSPGQGSGETQYF. The CDR3 nucleotides are TGTGCCAGCAGCCCAGGACAGGGATCGGGAGAGACCCAGTACTTC.

The chain combines TRBV11-2 with TRBJ1-5, with 8 bases identical to TRBD1. This CDR3 region has 14 residues. J lost 6 bases, V lost 5 bases, and 6 bases had no gene match. From germline, CDR1 is SGHAT and CDR2 FQNNGV. CDR3 nucleotides: TGTGCCAGCAGCGGGGACAGGAGTCTTCAGCCCCAGCATTTT. Translating gives CASSGDRSLQPQHF.

J is TRBJ1-1 and V is TRBV19; 7 nucleotides agree with TRBD1. This CDR3 contains 17 residues. The germline CDR1 and CDR2 sequences are LNHDA and SQIVND (reference sequence). V shed 3 bases and J 0 bases; nucleotides not matched to a gene: 10. CDR3 sequence: CASSMAARGLLNTEAFF. CDR3 sequence (DNA): TGTGCCAGTAGTATGGCGGCTAGGGGGCTACTGAACACTGAAGCTTTCTTT.

This clone was counted between two and nine times. The chain recombines TRBV10-3 with TRBJ1-1; 8 bases are shared with TRBD1. After removal of 0 bases from V and 0 bases from J, the junction contained 6 bases not matched to a gene. Per germline, CDR1 ENHRY and CDR2 SYGVKD. CDR3 length equals 17 residues. The DNA for the CDR3 is TGTGCCATCAGTGAGTCGACTCTGGACAGGGTGAACACTGAAGCTTTCTTT. Its protein is CAISESTLDRVNTEAFF.

The chain couples TRBV13 to TRBJ1-1; 8 positions match TRBD1. Trimming removed 4 bases from V and 0 bases from J; junction bases left unmatched: 4. The germline gives CDR1 PRHDT, CDR2 FYEKMQ (reference sequence). The CDR3 has 15 amino acids. The CDR3 region has the DNA TGTGCCAGCAGCTCACCGGACAGGGTGAACACTGAAGCTTTCTTT. It codes for CASSSPDRVNTEAFF.

The V gene is TRBV11-2, the J gene TRBJ1-2, with D possibly matching TRBD1 (6 bases). Looked up from germline, CDR1 is SGHAT and CDR2 is FQNNGV. V dropped 3 bases and J dropped 4 bases, with 9 bases sitting between them. This CDR3 has 13 residues. This chain's CDR3 is CASSLDSLYGYTF. The CDR3, as DNA: TGTGCCAGCAGCTTGGACAGTCTCTATGGCTACACCTTC.

V and J are TRBV9 and TRBJ2-6, with D uncertain. This CDR3 contains 13 residues. Looked up from germline, CDR1 is SGDLS and CDR2 is YYNGEE. Trimming took 4 bases from V and 4 from J, leaving 6 bases between them. CDR3 residues: CASSPSGANVLTF. Written as DNA, the CDR3 is TGTGCCAGCAGCCCCTCCGGGGCCAACGTCCTGACTTTC.

This chain connects TRBV28 to TRBJ1-2; the D gene is possibly TRBD1 (6 bases). The V gene lost 3 bases and the J gene lost 8 bases, with 19 bases spanning the gap. The length of the CDR3 is 15 residues. Germline-derived CDR1 and CDR2 are MDHEN and SYDVKM. In nucleotides, the CDR3 is TGTGCCAGCAGTTTCCCGCCGGGACAACAGATGGGCTACACCTTC. It yields the protein CASSFPPGQQMGYTF.

The CDR3 loop is CSVEEGQGAEAFF. DNA for the CDR3: TGCAGCGTTGAAGAAGGACAGGGGGCTGAAGCTTTCTTT. V is TRBV29-1 and J is TRBJ1-1, with 10 bases lining up with TRBD1. The germline gives CDR1 SQVTM, CDR2 ANQGSEA. The CDR3 is 13 residues long. The V gene end was trimmed by 0 bases and the J gene end by 6 bases; junction bases not matched to a gene: 1.